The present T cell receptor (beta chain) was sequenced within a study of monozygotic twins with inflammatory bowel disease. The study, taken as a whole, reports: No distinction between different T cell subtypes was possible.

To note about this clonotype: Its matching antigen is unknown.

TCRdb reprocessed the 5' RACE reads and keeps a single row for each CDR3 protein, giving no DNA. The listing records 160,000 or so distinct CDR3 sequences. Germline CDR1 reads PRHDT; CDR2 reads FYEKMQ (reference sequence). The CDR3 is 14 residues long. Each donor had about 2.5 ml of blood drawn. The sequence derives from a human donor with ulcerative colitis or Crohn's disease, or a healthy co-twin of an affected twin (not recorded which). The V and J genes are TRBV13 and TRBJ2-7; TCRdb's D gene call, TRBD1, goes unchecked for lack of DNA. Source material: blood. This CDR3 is CASSYDRATDEQYF. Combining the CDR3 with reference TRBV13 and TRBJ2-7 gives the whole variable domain AAGVIQSPRHLIKEKRETATLKCYPIPRHDTVYWYQQGPGQDPQFLISFYEKMQSDKGSIPDRFSAQQFSDYHSELNMSSLELGDSALYFCASSYDRATDEQYFGPGTRLTVT.